A selection of T cell receptor beta chains follows, all from one sample in a study of T cell clonotyping in hematopoietic cell transplantation. This table comes from immunoSEQ multiplex PCR, and its TCRdb copy is limited to in-frame clones, with some not included. Altogether more than 4,500 clones are present, 72% being singletons, with the ten largest covering under 30%. Sequenced material: PBMCs, taken 100 days after allogeneic stem cell transplant. The receptors come from a female patient in her fifties who had an allogeneic stem cell transplant, so the T cells may come from the graft donor. Some clones in this sample may be carry-over from other donors' samples. Both conserved end residues are part of each CDR3. The order of the fields is V gene, J gene, D gene, clone size, CDR3 protein, CDR3 DNA. The D gene is left open where the match is weak. Expanded clones are given a class, and other clones once, few, many or no size at all.

TRBV7-3	TRBJ2-5	-	-	CASSLRSGGPQYF	TGTGCCAGCAGCTTAAGGTCTGGAGGCCCCCAGTACTTC
TRBV27	TRBJ2-3	TRBD2	-	CASSSRLAGSTDTQYF	TGTGCCAGCAGCTCCCGACTAGCGGGGAGCACAGATACGCAGTATTTT
TRBV11-1	TRBJ2-7	TRBD1	-	CASSLQGAGEQYF	TGTGCCAGCAGCTTACAGGGGGCAGGCGAGCAGTACTTC
TRBV19	TRBJ2-7	TRBD2	-	CASSQKREGSYEQYF	TGTGCCAGTAGTCAAAAACGGGAGGGGTCCTACGAGCAGTACTTC
TRBV5-1	TRBJ2-1	-	-	CASSPGGENYNEQFF	TGCGCCAGCAGCCCCGGAGGCGAAAACTACAATGAGCAGTTCTTC
TRBV30	TRBJ2-5	-	-	CAWSVPMQYQETQYF	TGTGCCTGGAGTGTACCCATGCAGTACCAAGAGACCCAGTACTTC
TRBV2	TRBJ2-1	-	-	CASSEKGGPNEQFF	TGTGCCAGCAGTGAAAAGGGGGGGCCTAATGAGCAGTTCTTC
TRBV7-9	TRBJ2-7	-	-	CASSPRLRYEQYF	TGTGCCAGCAGCCCCAGACTACGCTACGAGCAGTACTTC
TRBV5-1	TRBJ2-7	-	few	CASSLGSGTSYEQYF	TGCGCCAGCAGCTTGGGAAGCGGGACATCCTACGAGCAGTACTTC
TRBV25-1	TRBJ1-2	-	-	CASSELWSVFGYTF	TGTGCCAGCAGTGAGCTCTGGTCGGTATTTGGCTACACCTTC
TRBV6-6	TRBJ1-2	-	-	CASSYGQNYGYTF	TGTGCCAGCAGTTACGGGCAGAACTATGGCTACACCTTC